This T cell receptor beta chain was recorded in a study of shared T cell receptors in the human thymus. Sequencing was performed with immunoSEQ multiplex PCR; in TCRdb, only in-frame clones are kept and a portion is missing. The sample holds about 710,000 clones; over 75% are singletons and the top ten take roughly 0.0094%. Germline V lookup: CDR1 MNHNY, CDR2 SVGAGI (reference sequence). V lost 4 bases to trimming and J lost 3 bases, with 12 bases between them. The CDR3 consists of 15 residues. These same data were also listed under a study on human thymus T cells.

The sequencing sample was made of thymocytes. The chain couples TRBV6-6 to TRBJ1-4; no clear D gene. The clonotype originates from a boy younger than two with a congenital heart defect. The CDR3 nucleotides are TGTGCCAGCAGTTTATCCAAGCTCGCTAATGAAAAACTGTTTTTT. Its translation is CASSLSKLANEKLFF.